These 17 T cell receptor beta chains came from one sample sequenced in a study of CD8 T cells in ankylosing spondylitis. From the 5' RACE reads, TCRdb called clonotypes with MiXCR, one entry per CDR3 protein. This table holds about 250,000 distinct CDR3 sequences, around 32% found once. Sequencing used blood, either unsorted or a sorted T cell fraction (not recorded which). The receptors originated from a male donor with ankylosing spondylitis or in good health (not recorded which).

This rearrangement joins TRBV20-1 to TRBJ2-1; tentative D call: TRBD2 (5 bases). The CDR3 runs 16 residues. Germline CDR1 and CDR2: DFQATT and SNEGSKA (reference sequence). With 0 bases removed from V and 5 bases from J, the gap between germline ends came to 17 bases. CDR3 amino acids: CSARDLFSGEDNEQFF. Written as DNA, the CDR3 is TGCAGTGCTAGAGATCTTTTCTCCGGGGAAGACAATGAGCAGTTCTTC.

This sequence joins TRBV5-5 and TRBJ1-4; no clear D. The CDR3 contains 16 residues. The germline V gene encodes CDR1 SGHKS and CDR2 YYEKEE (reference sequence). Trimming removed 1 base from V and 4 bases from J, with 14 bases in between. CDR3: CASSLLSPGSNEKLFF. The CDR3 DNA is TGTGCCAGCAGCTTGCTATCGCCGGGCAGTAATGAAAAACTGTTTTTT.

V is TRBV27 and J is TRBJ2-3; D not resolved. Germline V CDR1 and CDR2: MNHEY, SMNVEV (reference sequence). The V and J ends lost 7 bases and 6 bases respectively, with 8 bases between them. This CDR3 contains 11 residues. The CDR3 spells CASKIDDTQYF. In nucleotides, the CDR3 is TGTGCCAGCAAGATAGATGATACGCAGTATTTT.

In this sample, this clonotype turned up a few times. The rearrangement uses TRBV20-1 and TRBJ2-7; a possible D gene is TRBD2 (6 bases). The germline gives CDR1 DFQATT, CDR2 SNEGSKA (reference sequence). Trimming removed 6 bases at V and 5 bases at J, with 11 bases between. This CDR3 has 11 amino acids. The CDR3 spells CSAPRGDEQYF. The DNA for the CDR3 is TGCAGTGCCCCGCGCGGGGACGAGCAGTACTTC.

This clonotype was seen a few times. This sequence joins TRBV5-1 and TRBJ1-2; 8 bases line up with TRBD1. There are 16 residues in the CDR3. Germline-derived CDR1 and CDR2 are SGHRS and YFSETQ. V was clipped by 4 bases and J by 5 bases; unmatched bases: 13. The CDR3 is CASSRETGALSYGYTF. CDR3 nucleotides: TGCGCCAGCAGCCGTGAGACAGGGGCCCTTTCATATGGCTACACCTTC.

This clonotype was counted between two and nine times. This CDR3 reads CASSQGATSVQYF. In DNA form, the CDR3 reads TGTGCCAGCAGCCAAGGGGCCACGTCTGTGCAGTACTTC. The gene calls are TRBV3-1 and TRBJ2-7; D remains unclear. Germline-derived CDR1 and CDR2 are LGHDT and YNNKEL (reference sequence). The CDR3 contains 13 residues. Trimming removed 1 base from V and 9 bases from J, with 13 bases in between.

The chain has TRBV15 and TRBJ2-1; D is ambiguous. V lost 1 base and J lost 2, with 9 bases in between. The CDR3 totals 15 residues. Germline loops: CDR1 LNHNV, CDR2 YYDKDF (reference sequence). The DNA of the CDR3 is TGTGCCACCAGCAGAGCCGAGGATCCCTACAATGAGCAGTTCTTC. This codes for CATSRAEDPYNEQFF.

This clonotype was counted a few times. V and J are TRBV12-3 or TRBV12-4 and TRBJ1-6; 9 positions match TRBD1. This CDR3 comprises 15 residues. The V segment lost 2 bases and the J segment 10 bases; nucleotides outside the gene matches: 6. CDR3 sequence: CASSLPTGGGSPLHF. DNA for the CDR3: TGTGCCAGCAGTTTACCGACAGGGGGAGGATCACCCCTCCACTTT.

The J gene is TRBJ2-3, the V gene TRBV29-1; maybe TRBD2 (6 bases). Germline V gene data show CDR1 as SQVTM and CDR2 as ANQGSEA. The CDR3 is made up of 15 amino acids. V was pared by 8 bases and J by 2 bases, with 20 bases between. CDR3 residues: CSISFGDWDTDTQYF. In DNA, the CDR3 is TGCAGCATATCGTTCGGGGACTGGGACACAGATACGCAGTATTTT.

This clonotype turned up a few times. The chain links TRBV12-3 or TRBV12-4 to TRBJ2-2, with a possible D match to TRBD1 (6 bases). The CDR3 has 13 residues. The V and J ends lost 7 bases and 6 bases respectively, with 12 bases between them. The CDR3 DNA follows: TGTGCCAGCACGTTACAGGGTTCCGGGGAGCTGTTTTTT. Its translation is CASTLQGSGELFF.

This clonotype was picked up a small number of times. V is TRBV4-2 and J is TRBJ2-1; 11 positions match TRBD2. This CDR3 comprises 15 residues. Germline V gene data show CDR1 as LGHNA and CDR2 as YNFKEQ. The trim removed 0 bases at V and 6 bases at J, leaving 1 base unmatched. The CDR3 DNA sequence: TGTGCCAGCAGCCAAGATAGCGGGGGGGCCAATGAGCAGTTCTTC. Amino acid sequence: CASSQDSGGANEQFF.

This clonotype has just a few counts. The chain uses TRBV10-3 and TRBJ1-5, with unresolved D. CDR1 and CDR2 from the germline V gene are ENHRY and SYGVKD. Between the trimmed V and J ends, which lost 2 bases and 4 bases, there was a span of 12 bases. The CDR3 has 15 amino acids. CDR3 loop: CAISEIRSPNQPQHF. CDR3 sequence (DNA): TGTGCCATCAGTGAGATTCGAAGCCCAAATCAGCCCCAGCATTTT.

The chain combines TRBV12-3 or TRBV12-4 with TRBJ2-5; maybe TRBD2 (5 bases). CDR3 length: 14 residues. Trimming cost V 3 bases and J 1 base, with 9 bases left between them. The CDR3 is CASSLELAQETQYF. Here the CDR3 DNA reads TGTGCCAGCAGTTTGGAGCTAGCCCAAGAGACCCAGTACTTC.

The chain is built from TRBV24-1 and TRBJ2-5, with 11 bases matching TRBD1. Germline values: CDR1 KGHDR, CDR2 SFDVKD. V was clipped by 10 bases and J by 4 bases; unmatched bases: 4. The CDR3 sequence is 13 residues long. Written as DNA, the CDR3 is TGTGCCACACGAGGGACAGGGGGAGAGACCCAGTACTTC. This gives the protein CATRGTGGETQYF.

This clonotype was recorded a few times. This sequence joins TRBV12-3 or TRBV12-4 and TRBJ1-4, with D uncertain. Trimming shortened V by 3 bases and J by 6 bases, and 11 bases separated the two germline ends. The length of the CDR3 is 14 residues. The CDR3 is CASSLTGLYEKLFF. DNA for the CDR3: TGTGCCAGCAGTTTGACCGGGCTTTATGAAAAACTGTTTTTT.

CDR3 sequence reads: CAISEGTGGFEAFF. The CDR3, as DNA: TGTGCCATCAGTGAAGGGACAGGGGGCTTTGAAGCTTTCTTT. The chain uses TRBV10-3 and TRBJ1-1, with 12 bases fitting TRBD1. The germline V gene encodes CDR1 ENHRY and CDR2 SYGVKD. Trimming took 3 bases from V and 7 from J; bases not matched to a gene: 3. CDR3 length: 14 residues.

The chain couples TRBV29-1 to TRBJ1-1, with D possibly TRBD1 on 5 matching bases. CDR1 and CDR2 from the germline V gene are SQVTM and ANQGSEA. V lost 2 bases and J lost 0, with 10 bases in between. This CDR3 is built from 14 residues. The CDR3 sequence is CSVERRDLNTEAFF. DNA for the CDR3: TGCAGCGTTGAAAGGCGGGACCTGAACACTGAAGCTTTCTTT.